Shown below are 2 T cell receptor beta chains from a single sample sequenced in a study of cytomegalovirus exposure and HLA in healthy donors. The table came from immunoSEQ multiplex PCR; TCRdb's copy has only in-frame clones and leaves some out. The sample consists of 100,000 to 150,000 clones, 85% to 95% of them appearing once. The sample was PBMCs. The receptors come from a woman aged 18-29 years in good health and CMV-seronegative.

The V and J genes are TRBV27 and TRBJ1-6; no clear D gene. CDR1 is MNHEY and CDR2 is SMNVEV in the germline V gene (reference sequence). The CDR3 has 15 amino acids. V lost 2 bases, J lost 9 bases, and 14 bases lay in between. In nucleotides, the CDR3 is TGTGCCAGCAGTTTAGTGATGGGAGTCCGTTCACCCCTCCACTTT. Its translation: CASSLVMGVRSPLHF.

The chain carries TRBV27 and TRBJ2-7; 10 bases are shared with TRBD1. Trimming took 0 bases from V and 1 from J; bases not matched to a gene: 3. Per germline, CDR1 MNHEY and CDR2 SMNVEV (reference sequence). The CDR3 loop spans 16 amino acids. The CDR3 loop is CASSLSPGQGSYEQYF. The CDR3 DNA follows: TGTGCCAGCAGTTTATCGCCGGGACAGGGGTCCTACGAGCAGTACTTC.